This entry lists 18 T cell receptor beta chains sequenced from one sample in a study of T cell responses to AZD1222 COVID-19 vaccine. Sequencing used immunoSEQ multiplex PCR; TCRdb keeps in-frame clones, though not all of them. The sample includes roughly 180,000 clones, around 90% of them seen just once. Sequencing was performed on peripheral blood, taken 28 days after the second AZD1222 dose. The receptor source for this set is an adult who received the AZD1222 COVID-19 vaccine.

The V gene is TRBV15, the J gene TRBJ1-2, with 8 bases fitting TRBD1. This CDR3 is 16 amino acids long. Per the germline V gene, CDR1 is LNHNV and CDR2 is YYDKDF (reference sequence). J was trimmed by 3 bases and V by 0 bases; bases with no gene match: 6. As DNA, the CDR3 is TGTGCCACCAGCAGAGAGGGGCAGGGGGCGGACTATGGCTACACCTTC. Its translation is CATSREGQGADYGYTF.

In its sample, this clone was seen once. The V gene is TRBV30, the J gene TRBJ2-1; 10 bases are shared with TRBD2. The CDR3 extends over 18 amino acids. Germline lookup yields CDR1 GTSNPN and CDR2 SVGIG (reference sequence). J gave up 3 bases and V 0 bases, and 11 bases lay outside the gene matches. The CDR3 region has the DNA TGTGCCTGGAGTGTACTTGTCTTAGCGGGAGGACACTACAATGAGCAGTTCTTC. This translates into CAWSVLVLAGGHYNEQFF.

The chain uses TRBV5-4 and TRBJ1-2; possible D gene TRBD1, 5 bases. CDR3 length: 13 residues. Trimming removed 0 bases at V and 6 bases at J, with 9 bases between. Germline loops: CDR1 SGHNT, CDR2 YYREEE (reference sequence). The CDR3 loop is CASSLDRSDGYTF. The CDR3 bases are TGTGCCAGCAGCTTGGACAGGTCTGATGGCTACACCTTC. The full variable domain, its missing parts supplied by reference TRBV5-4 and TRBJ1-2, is ETGVTQSPTHLIKTRGQQVTLRCSSQSGHNTVSWYQQALGQGPQFIFQYYREEENGRGNFPPRFSGLQFPNYSSELNVNALELDDSALYLCASSLDRSDGYTFGSGTRLTVV.

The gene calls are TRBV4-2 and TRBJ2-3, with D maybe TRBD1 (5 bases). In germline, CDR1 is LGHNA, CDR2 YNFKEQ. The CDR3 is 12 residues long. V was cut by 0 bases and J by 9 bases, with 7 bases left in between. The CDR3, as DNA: TGTGCCAGCAGCCAAGAAAAGGGGACGCAGTATTTT. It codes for CASSQEKGTQYF.

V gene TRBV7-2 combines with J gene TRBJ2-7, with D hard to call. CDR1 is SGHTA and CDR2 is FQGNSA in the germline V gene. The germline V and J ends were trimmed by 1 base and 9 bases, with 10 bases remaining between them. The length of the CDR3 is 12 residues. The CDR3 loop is CASSLEVGRQYF. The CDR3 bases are TGTGCCAGCAGCTTAGAAGTAGGCAGGCAGTACTTC.

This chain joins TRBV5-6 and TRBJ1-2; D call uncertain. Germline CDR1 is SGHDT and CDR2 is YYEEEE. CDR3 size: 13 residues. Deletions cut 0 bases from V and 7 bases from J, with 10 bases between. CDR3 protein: CASSLASGFGYTF. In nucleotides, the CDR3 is TGTGCCAGCAGCTTGGCCTCGGGTTTTGGCTACACCTTC.

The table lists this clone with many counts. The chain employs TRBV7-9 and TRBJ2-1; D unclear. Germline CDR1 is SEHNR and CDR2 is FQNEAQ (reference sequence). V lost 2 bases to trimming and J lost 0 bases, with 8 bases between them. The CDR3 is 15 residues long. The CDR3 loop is CASSLSASSYNEQFF. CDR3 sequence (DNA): TGTGCCAGCAGCTTATCTGCTAGCTCCTACAATGAGCAGTTCTTC.

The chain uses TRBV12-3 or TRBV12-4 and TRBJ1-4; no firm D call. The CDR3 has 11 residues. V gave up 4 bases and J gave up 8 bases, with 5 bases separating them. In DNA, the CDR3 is TGTGCCAGCAGTTCAGCAGAAAAACTGTTTTTT. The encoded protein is CASSSAEKLFF.

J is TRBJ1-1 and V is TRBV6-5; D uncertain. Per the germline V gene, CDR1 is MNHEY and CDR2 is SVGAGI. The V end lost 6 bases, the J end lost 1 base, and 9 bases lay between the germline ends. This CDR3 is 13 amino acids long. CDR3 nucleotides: TGTGCCAGCAGAGATAGGGAGAACACTGAAGCTTTCTTT. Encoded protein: CASRDRENTEAFF.

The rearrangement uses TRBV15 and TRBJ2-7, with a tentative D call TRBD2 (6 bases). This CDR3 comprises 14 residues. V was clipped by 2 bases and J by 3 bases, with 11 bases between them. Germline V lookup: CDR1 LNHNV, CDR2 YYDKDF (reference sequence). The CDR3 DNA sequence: TGTGCCACCAGCAGATATGGCGGGATCTACGAGCAGTACTTC. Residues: CATSRYGGIYEQYF.

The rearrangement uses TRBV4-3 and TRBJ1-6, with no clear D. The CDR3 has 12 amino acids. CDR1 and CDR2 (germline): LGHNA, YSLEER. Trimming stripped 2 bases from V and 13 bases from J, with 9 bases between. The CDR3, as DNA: TGCGCCAGCAGCCAAACAGTGGGGCCCCTCCACTTT. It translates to CASSQTVGPLHF.

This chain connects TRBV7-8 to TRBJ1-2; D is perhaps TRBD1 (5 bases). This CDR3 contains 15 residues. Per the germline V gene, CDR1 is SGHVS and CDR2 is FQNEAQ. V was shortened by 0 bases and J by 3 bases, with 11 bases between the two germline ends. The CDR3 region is CASSLAPGRDYGYTF. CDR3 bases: TGTGCCAGCAGCTTAGCCCCGGGACGCGACTATGGCTACACCTTC.

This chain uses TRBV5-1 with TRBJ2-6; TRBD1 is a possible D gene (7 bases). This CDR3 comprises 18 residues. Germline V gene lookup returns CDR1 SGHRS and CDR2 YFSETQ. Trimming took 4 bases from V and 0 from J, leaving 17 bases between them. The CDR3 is CASSLEAGGSSGANVLTF. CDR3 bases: TGCGCCAGCAGCCTGGAGGCAGGGGGGAGCTCTGGGGCCAACGTCCTGACTTTC.

The chain's CDR3 is CASSLPSGAGELFF. CDR3 nucleotide sequence: TGCGCCAGCAGCTTGCCTAGCGGGGCCGGGGAGCTGTTTTTT. This chain links TRBV5-1 with TRBJ2-2; 9 bases agree with TRBD2. V gave up 1 base and J gave up 6 bases; unmatched junction bases: 1. Germline V gives CDR1 SGHRS, CDR2 YFSETQ. This CDR3 has 14 amino acids.

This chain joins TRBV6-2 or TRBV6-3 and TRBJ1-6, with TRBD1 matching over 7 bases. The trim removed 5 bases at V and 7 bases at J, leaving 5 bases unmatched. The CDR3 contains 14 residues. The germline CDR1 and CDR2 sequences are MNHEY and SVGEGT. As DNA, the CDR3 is TGTGCCAGCAGTATTACAGGGGACAATTCACCCCTCCACTTT. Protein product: CASSITGDNSPLHF.

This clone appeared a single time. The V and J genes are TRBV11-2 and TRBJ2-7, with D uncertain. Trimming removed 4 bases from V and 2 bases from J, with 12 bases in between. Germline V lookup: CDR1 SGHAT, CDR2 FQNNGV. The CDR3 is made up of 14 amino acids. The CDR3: CASSSFESTYEQYF. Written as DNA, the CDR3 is TGTGCCAGCAGCTCCTTCGAGAGTACCTACGAGCAGTACTTC.

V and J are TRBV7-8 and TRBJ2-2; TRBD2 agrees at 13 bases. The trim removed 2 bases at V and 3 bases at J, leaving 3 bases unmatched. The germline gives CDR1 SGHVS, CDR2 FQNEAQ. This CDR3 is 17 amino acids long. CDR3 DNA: TGTGCCAGCAGCTTAAGGACTAGCGGGGGAGACACCGGGGAGCTGTTTTTT. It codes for CASSLRTSGGDTGELFF.

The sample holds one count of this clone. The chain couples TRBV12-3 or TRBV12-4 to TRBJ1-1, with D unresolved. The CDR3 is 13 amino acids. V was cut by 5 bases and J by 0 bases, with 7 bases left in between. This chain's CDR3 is CASSLTLNTEAFF. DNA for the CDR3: TGTGCCAGCAGTCTTACACTGAACACTGAAGCTTTCTTT.